The sequence of this TCR beta chain was determined in a study of blood T cells in healthy people across ages. In the study overall: About one barcoded beta molecule per two T cells was captured by template switching. Points from the study as a whole: Per million T cells, the diversity of TCR beta decreased roughly linearly as age advanced. For the donors, CMV status was unknown and possibly confounded expanded clonotype changes.

Alongside a J-beta primer mix, a sample-barcoded 5' primer served in a second PCR lasting about 7 to 11 cycles. MiXCR was run by TCRdb on the 5' RACE reads, yielding one entry per CDR3 protein. The table lists about 700,000 distinct CDR3 sequences, roughly 32% of them singletons. Total RNA, at least 5.5 micrograms per sample, came from PBMCs. As to this clonotype: Its antigen is undetermined. One junction end does not reproduce the germline sequence, and a read error may be involved.

The CDR3 length is 18 residues. The V gene's germline CDR1 is MNHEY and CDR2 SVGEGT. The sequenced material came from blood. V gene TRBV6-2 or TRBV6-3 combines with J gene TRBJ2-4; 12 bases line up with TRBD1. This receptor was obtained from a woman of 80 years or more in good health. CDR3 nucleotides: TGTGCCAGCAGTTACGGGACAGGGGGCCCTTCGTCTCCATCCGAGCAGTGCTTC. Translation gives CASSYGTGGPSSPSEQCF.